This is a list of T cell receptor beta chains from one sample in a study of PD-1 blockade in classical Hodgkin lymphoma. Assay: immunoSEQ multiplex PCR; the TCRdb copy retains only in-frame clones and omits some. The table shows around 32,000 clones, with about 87% occurring only once. Sample: CD4+ T cells from blood. Every receptor here comes from a human donor with classical Hodgkin lymphoma. Each CDR3 is given with its conserved first and last residue. D genes are given only for firm matches. Only part of the rows carry a size: once, few, many, or a class if the clone is expanded.

j_gene | v_gene | d_gene | abundance | CDR3aa | CDR3nt
TRBJ2-6 | TRBV25-1 | NA | NA | CASSDSGDSGANVLTF | TGTGCCAGCAGTGATTCGGGAGACTCTGGGGCCAACGTCCTGACTTTC
TRBJ1-1 | TRBV6-5 | NA | once | CASSYSAVTEAFF | TGTGCCAGCAGTTACAGTGCGGTCACTGAAGCTTTCTTT
TRBJ2-1 | TRBV6-1 | NA | once | CASSVGYNEQFF | TGTGCCAGCAGTGTGGGGTACAATGAGCAGTTCTTC
TRBJ2-5 | TRBV5-4 | NA | NA | CASSQLGETQYF | TGTGCCAGCAGTCAACTCGGGGAGACCCAGTACTTC
TRBJ1-2 | TRBV28 | NA | NA | CASSFRGGHGYTF | TGTGCCAGCAGTTTTAGGGGGGGCCATGGCTACACCTTC
TRBJ1-3 | TRBV7-2 | TRBD1 | NA | CASSVGQVFSGNTIYF | TGTGCCAGCAGCGTGGGACAGGTTTTCTCTGGAAACACCATATATTTT
TRBJ2-1 | TRBV7-9 | TRBD2 | NA | CASSDYSGMNHLGEQFF | TGTGCCAGCAGCGACTATAGCGGGATGAATCATTTGGGTGAGCAGTTCTTC
TRBJ2-1 | TRBV5-1 | NA | once | CASSQDSFGREQFF | TGCGCCAGCAGCCAGGACTCATTCGGTCGTGAGCAGTTCTTC
TRBJ1-5 | TRBV11-2 | NA | NA | CASSAHSQGQPQHF | TGTGCCAGCAGCGCGCACAGCCAGGGTCAGCCCCAGCATTTT
TRBJ1-1 | TRBV5-1 | NA | NA | CASSFDGGNTEAFF | TGCGCCAGCAGCTTTGACGGGGGGAACACTGAAGCTTTCTTT
TRBJ2-3 | TRBV9 | NA | once | CASSGPRPGYADTQYF | TGTGCCAGCAGCGGGCCACGACCAGGTTACGCAGATACGCAGTATTTT
TRBJ2-5 | TRBV5-6 | NA | NA | CASPPPTGGGETQYF | TGTGCCAGCCCCCCCCCAACAGGGGGAGGGGAGACCCAGTACTTC
TRBJ2-3 | TRBV4-2 | TRBD2 | NA | CASSQDGQREDTQYF | TGTGCCAGCAGCCAAGACGGCCAGCGGGAGGATACGCAGTATTTT
TRBJ2-5 | TRBV28 | NA | NA | CASSLGGLETQYF | TGTGCCAGCAGCCTCGGGGGCCTTGAGACCCAGTACTTC
TRBJ1-4 | TRBV5-1 | TRBD1 | NA | CASSLRGTVNEKLFF | TGCGCCAGCAGCTTGCGGGGGACAGTCAATGAAAAACTGTTTTTT
TRBJ1-4 | TRBV18 | NA | NA | CASSFGHRNEKLFF | TGTGCCAGCTCTTTCGGACATAGAAATGAAAAACTGTTTTTT
TRBJ2-1 | TRBV5-1 | NA | NA | CASSLGGSPIYNEQFF | TGCGCCAGCAGCTTGGGCGGTAGTCCTATCTACAATGAGCAGTTCTTC
TRBJ2-1 | TRBV5-1 | TRBD2 | NA | CASTGGEGPREQFF | TGCGCCAGCACTGGGGGGGAGGGCCCCCGGGAGCAGTTCTTC
TRBJ2-3 | TRBV7-9 | TRBD1 | NA | CASSLFPPDRGLGLQYF | TGTGCCAGCAGCTTATTCCCCCCCGACAGGGGGTTAGGGCTGCAGTATTTT
TRBJ2-4 | TRBV18 | TRBD1 | NA | CASSPVQGANIQYF | TGTGCCAGCTCACCAGTACAGGGGGCAAACATTCAGTACTTC
TRBJ1-1 | TRBV7-6 | NA | NA | CASRRHREMTTEAFF | TGTGCCAGCAGGAGACACCGAGAAATGACCACTGAAGCTTTCTTT
TRBJ1-5 | TRBV28 | TRBD1 | NA | CASSSGTGGNQPQHF | TGTGCCAGCAGTTCCGGGACAGGGGGCAATCAGCCCCAGCATTTT
TRBJ1-2 | TRBV28 | NA | once | CAAAGRAYGYTF | TGTGCCGCGGCGGGGCGGGCCTATGGCTACACCTTC
TRBJ2-1 | TRBV6-1 | NA | NA | CASIVGLLRDEQFF | TGTGCCAGCATTGTGGGCCTTCTCCGGGATGAGCAGTTCTTC
TRBJ2-5 | TRBV7-9 | NA | once | CASSSFQETQYF | TGTGCCAGCAGCTCTTTCCAAGAGACCCAGTACTTC
TRBJ2-1 | TRBV20-1 | NA | NA | CSAGRYNEQFF | TGCAGTGCGGGACGGTACAATGAGCAGTTCTTC
TRBJ2-2 | TRBV10-2 | NA | NA | CASSVGGENTGELFF | TGCGCCAGCAGTGTAGGGGGAGAGAACACCGGGGAGCTGTTTTTT
TRBJ2-1 | TRBV2 | TRBD2 | NA | CASSELASGPQFF | TGTGCCAGCAGTGAATTGGCTAGCGGCCCCCAGTTCTTC
TRBJ2-5 | TRBV27 | NA | NA | CASSPLVGQRQETQYF | TGTGCCAGCAGTCCCCTCGTAGGACAGCGCCAAGAGACCCAGTACTTC
TRBJ1-2 | TRBV5-6 | NA | NA | CASSLASYGYTF | TGTGCCAGCAGCTTGGCATCATATGGCTACACCTTC
TRBJ2-1 | TRBV6-5 | TRBD2 | NA | CASSPGGASYNEQFF | TGTGCCAGCAGCCCCGGGGGGGCCTCATACAATGAGCAGTTCTTC
TRBJ1-3 | TRBV11-3 | TRBD1 | NA | CASSRLGQGHSGNTIYF | TGTGCCAGCAGCCGACTTGGACAGGGCCACTCTGGAAACACCATATATTTT
TRBJ2-1 | TRBV4-2 | NA | NA | CASSQNPYNEQFF | TGTGCCAGCAGCCAAAACCCCTACAATGAGCAGTTCTTC
TRBJ1-2 | TRBV4-2 | NA | NA | CASSHRGNYGYTF | TGTGCCAGCAGCCATCGGGGGAACTATGGCTACACCTTC
TRBJ1-2 | TRBV25-1 | NA | NA | CASSELSSGYTF | TGTGCCAGCAGTGAGTTGAGTAGTGGCTACACCTTC
TRBJ1-1 | TRBV19 | NA | NA | CASSPVPGWMNTEAFF | TGTGCCAGTAGCCCTGTACCAGGCTGGATGAACACTGAAGCTTTCTTT
TRBJ2-7 | TRBV6-1 | TRBD1 | NA | CASSADRGHYEQYF | TGTGCCAGCAGCGCGGACAGGGGGCACTACGAGCAGTACTTC
TRBJ2-7 | TRBV6-5 | TRBD1 | NA | CASRRGRGSYEQYF | TGTGCCAGCCGAAGGGGCAGGGGGTCCTACGAGCAGTACTTC
TRBJ2-5 | TRBV9 | TRBD2 | NA | CASSVGSGRGETQYF | TGTGCCAGCAGCGTAGGGAGCGGGAGGGGAGAGACCCAGTACTTC
TRBJ1-4 | TRBV4-1 | NA | NA | CASSRDGGREKLFF | TGCGCCAGCAGCCGGGACGGGGGAAGGGAAAAACTGTTTTTT
TRBJ1-5 | TRBV2 | NA | once | CASSESAGARGGQPQHF | TGTGCCAGCAGTGAAAGCGCGGGGGCGCGAGGAGGTCAGCCCCAGCATTTT
TRBJ2-1 | TRBV5-1 | TRBD2 | NA | CASSPLAGAYNEQFF | TGCGCCAGCAGCCCCTTAGCGGGAGCCTACAATGAGCAGTTCTTC
TRBJ2-2 | TRBV9 | TRBD2 | NA | CASSFGLAGSGELFF | TGTGCCAGCAGCTTTGGGCTAGCGGGCTCGGGGGAGCTGTTTTTT
TRBJ2-7 | TRBV28 | TRBD2 | NA | CASSLSGTVSYEQYF | TGTGCCAGCAGTCTCAGCGGGACGGTCTCCTACGAGCAGTACTTC
TRBJ2-7 | TRBV6-4 | NA | NA | CASSDARGAPYEQYF | TGTGCCAGCAGTGATGCCCGGGGGGCCCCCTACGAGCAGTACTTC
TRBJ1-4 | TRBV5-1 | NA | few | CASRLGPTNEKLFF | TGCGCCAGCCGATTGGGGCCGACTAATGAAAAACTGTTTTTT
TRBJ1-1 | TRBV20-1 | TRBD1 | NA | CSASRDRVPFF | TGCAGTGCTAGCCGGGACAGGGTTCCTTTCTTT
TRBJ2-3 | TRBV5-4 | TRBD2 | NA | CASRTGTSGRGTDTQYF | TGTGCCAGCAGAACCGGGACTAGCGGGAGGGGGACAGATACGCAGTATTTT
TRBJ2-5 | TRBV5-1 | NA | once | CASSLVGETQYF | TGCGCCAGCAGCTTGGTCGGAGAGACCCAGTACTTC
TRBJ1-2 | TRBV6-1 | TRBD1 | NA | CASREIPGQGDGYTF | TGTGCCAGCAGAGAAATACCGGGACAGGGCGATGGCTACACCTTC
TRBJ1-5 | TRBV2 | NA | once | CASSAGVDQPQHF | TGTGCCAGCAGTGCGGGGGTTGATCAGCCCCAGCATTTT
TRBJ2-3 | TRBV11-2 | TRBD2 | NA | CASSLDRPAGKAQYF | TGTGCCAGCAGCTTAGATCGCCCAGCGGGAAAGGCGCAGTATTTT